Shown below are 20 T cell receptor beta chains from a single sample sequenced in a study of Graves' ophthalmopathy and Graves' hyperthyroidism. The sequenced template was RNA, covering the TCR beta CDR3 region. HTBI primers primed a first-round RT-PCR, and a second-round multiplex PCR followed. TCRdb ran MiXCR on the multiplex PCR reads and lists one entry per CDR3 protein. This sample has over a million distinct CDR3 sequences, with 35% to 40% found just once. The sample consisted of peripheral blood or thyroid tissue (not recorded which). Receptors originate from an adult man with Graves' hyperthyroidism.

The gene calls are TRBV5-8 and TRBJ1-3, with no clear D. The CDR3 loop spans 15 amino acids. V lost 0 bases and J 0 bases, leaving 7 bases between the germline ends. The V gene's germline CDR1 is SGHTS and CDR2 YDEGEE. This chain's CDR3 is CASSLDRRSGNTIYF. CDR3 DNA sequence: TGTGCCAGCAGCTTGGATCGTCGCTCTGGAAACACCATATATTTT.

V is TRBV29-1 and J is TRBJ2-5, with 8 bases that match TRBD2. The V segment lost 6 bases and the J segment 5 bases; nucleotides outside the gene matches: 5. The CDR3 has 12 residues. CDR1 SQVTM and CDR2 ANQGSEA come from the germline V gene. The CDR3 here is CSVGTSPETQYF. In DNA form, the CDR3 reads TGCAGCGTCGGGACTAGTCCGGAGACCCAGTACTTC.

In this sample, this clonotype turned up many times. This chain joins TRBV14 and TRBJ1-2, with D hard to call. Germline V gene data show CDR1 as SGHDN and CDR2 as FVKESK. The CDR3 extends over 14 amino acids. V dropped 3 bases and J dropped 7 bases, with 15 bases sitting between them. The CDR3 region is CASSHRTRVGGYTF. CDR3 bases: TGTGCCAGCAGCCACCGAACGAGGGTTGGTGGCTACACCTTC.

This clonotype has at least ten counts. The J gene is TRBJ1-4, the V gene TRBV7-6; a weak D match, TRBD1 (6 bases). Trimming removed 0 bases from V and 4 bases from J, with 12 bases in between. The CDR3 spans 16 residues. Germline-derived CDR1 and CDR2 are SGHVS and FNYEAQ. The CDR3 nucleotides are TGTGCCAGCAGCTTAGCGTACGGGGGCAGTAATGAAAAACTGTTTTTT. The encoded protein is CASSLAYGGSNEKLFF.

In this sample, this clonotype turned up many times. The chain uses TRBV5-1 and TRBJ1-1; D unclear. V lost 4 bases and J 2 bases, leaving 12 bases between the germline ends. This CDR3 has 14 residues. The germline CDR1 and CDR2 sequences are SGHRS and YFSETQ. This chain's CDR3 is CASSLSPSNTEAFF. CDR3 nucleotides: TGCGCCAGCAGCCTGTCTCCCTCTAACACTGAAGCTTTCTTT.

This chain connects TRBV6-5 to TRBJ2-2; D ambiguous. V was pared by 1 base and J by 4 bases, with 10 bases between. The V gene's germline CDR1 is MNHEY and CDR2 SVGAGI. CDR3 length equals 15 residues. The CDR3 sequence: CASSYLRVGTGELFF. The CDR3 DNA reads TGTGCCAGCAGTTACTTAAGGGTTGGCACCGGGGAGCTGTTTTTT.

This clonotype was picked up a small number of times. The junction and the germline gene differ at one end; a read error may be behind it. CDR3 in amino acids: CASSLRGRGMNTEAFF. CDR3 coding DNA: TGTGCCAGCAGCTTACGAGGGAGGGGCATGAACACTGAAGCTTTCTTT. The chain employs TRBV5-1 and TRBJ1-1; maybe TRBD1 (5 bases). CDR1 SGHRS and CDR2 YFSETQ come from the germline V gene. The CDR3 has 16 amino acids.

On this clonotype: The junction departs from germline at one end; a sequencing error may be responsible. The chain carries TRBV12-3 or TRBV12-4 and TRBJ1-3; no clear D gene. The CDR3 covers 14 residues. The DNA of the CDR3 is TGTGCCAGCAGAAACCGAAACTCTGGGAACACCATATATTTT. Translated: CASRNRNSGNTIYF.

This clonotype was seen many times. The genes are TRBV24-1 and TRBJ2-2; tentatively, D is TRBD1 (5 bases). Germline CDR1 is KGHDR and CDR2 is SFDVKD. V was trimmed by 4 bases and J by 0 bases, leaving 11 bases between them. The CDR3 has 16 amino acids. The DNA of the CDR3 is TGTGCCACCAGTGACCCGAGGACACCGAACACCGGGGAGCTGTTTTTT. Translation gives CATSDPRTPNTGELFF.

This clonotype was recorded many times. An end of the junction differs from the germline gene, which may be a read error. The gene calls are TRBV5-6 and TRBJ1-4; no clear D. The CDR3 runs 14 residues. CDR1 and CDR2 from the germline V gene are SGHDT and YYEEEE. The CDR3 sequence is CASSLGQANEKLFF. CDR3 bases: TGCGCCAGCAGCTTGGGCCAAGCTAATGAAAAACTGTTTTTT.

This clonotype was recorded at least ten times. The chain couples TRBV9 to TRBJ1-2; D unresolved. Per the germline V gene, CDR1 is SGDLS and CDR2 is YYNGEE. The V end lost 1 base, the J end lost 7 bases, and 8 bases lay between the germline ends. CDR3 length: 12 amino acids. In DNA form, the CDR3 reads TGTGCCAGCAGCGTACAAACGGGTGGCTACACCTTC. Amino acids: CASSVQTGGYTF.

In its sample, this clonotype was seen many times. The rearrangement uses TRBV7-6 and TRBJ2-2; D is unresolved. Trimming stripped 1 base from V and 7 bases from J, with 4 bases between. This CDR3 region has 12 residues. Germline V gives CDR1 SGHVS, CDR2 FNYEAQ. The CDR3 sequence is CASSLVLGELFF. Written as DNA, the CDR3 is TGTGCCAGCAGCTTAGTGCTCGGGGAGCTGTTTTTT.

This clonotype has only a few counts. CDR3 region: CASLRAGVTDTQYF. CDR3 coding DNA: TGTGCCAGCCTGAGGGCGGGGGTCACAGATACGCAGTATTTT. The gene calls are TRBV7-2 and TRBJ2-3; 7 nucleotides line up with TRBD2. CDR1 is SGHTA and CDR2 is FQGNSA in the germline V gene. This CDR3 region has 14 residues. V shed 8 bases and J 2 bases; nucleotides not matched to a gene: 7.

This clonotype showed up many times. The chain has TRBV9 and TRBJ1-1; D perhaps matches TRBD1 (5 bases). Between the trimmed V and J ends, which lost 4 bases and 2 bases, there was a span of 12 bases. Germline V gives CDR1 SGDLS, CDR2 YYNGEE. The CDR3 sequence is 14 residues long. CDR3 in amino acids: CASSPSGLNTEAFF. The CDR3 DNA is TGTGCCAGCAGCCCTTCGGGGCTAAACACTGAAGCTTTCTTT.

This clonotype came up a few times. The CDR3, as DNA: TGTGCCAGCAGCTCCTCTAGCGGGGGGGCCCGTTTCTCATACGAGCAGTACTTC. Its protein product is CASSSSSGGARFSYEQYF. J is TRBJ2-7 and V is TRBV7-2; 12 bases align to TRBD2. The length of the CDR3 is 18 residues. Trimming at V came to 4 bases and at J to 4 bases, leaving 14 bases not matched to a gene. Germline CDR1 is SGHTA and CDR2 is FQGNSA.

This clonotype was counted at least ten times. The rearrangement links TRBV29-1 to TRBJ2-7, with TRBD1 matching over 7 bases. This CDR3 comprises 15 residues. Germline V gene sequence: CDR1 SQVTM, CDR2 ANQGSEA. V lost 4 bases to trimming and J lost 7 bases; unmatched junction nucleotides: 16. CDR3 region: CSVGSVDRALDEQYF. In DNA, the CDR3 is TGCAGCGTTGGATCGGTCGACAGGGCTCTTGATGAGCAGTACTTC.

In regard to this clonotype: A much larger clonotype is one base distant, so this may be a read error. This sequence joins TRBV2 and TRBJ1-5; no clear D. Germline V gene sequence: CDR1 SNHLY, CDR2 FYNNEI. Trimming pared 1 base from V and 0 bases from J, leaving 10 bases between. The CDR3 has 16 residues. CDR3 DNA: TGTGCCAGCAGTGAAGTGGCCGATTATAGCAATCAGCCCCAGCATTTT. Translating gives CASSEVADYSNQPQHF.

This clonotype was picked up many times. The chain is built from TRBV10-3 and TRBJ1-1; TRBD1 might be the D (5 bases). Germline loops: CDR1 ENHRY, CDR2 SYGVKD. The length of the CDR3 is 13 residues. The V end was cut by 8 bases, the J end by 3 bases, with 13 bases between. CDR3 sequence: CAIQGTTYTEAFF. The CDR3 DNA is TGTGCCATCCAAGGGACTACGTACACTGAAGCTTTCTTT.

This clonotype came up a few times. J is TRBJ1-6 and V is TRBV7-2; the D is unclear. This CDR3 is 17 amino acids long. CDR1 is SGHTA, CDR2 FQGNSA, per germline. Trimming stripped 3 bases from V and 3 bases from J, with 15 bases between. CDR3 nucleotides: TGTGCCAGCAGCTTGGTGGCAGGTGCTAACTATAATTCACCCCTCCACTTT. Translating it yields CASSLVAGANYNSPLHF. Looking up the rest from reference TRBV7-2 and TRBJ1-6 gives the full variable domain: GAGVSQSPSNKVTEKGKDVELRCDPISGHTALYWYRQSLGQGLEFLIYFQGNSAPDKSGLPSDRFSAERTGGSVSTLTIQRTQQEDSAVYLCASSLVAGANYNSPLHFGNGTRLTVT.

The chain employs TRBV20-1 and TRBJ1-5; D not resolved. There are 16 residues in the CDR3. The V end was cut by 0 bases, the J end by 2 bases, with 14 bases between. Germline CDR1 DFQATT, CDR2 SNEGSKA (reference sequence). The CDR3 nucleotides read TGCAGTGCTAGAGATCTGAGGGAGATGGGCAATCAGCCCCAGCATTTT. It encodes CSARDLREMGNQPQHF.